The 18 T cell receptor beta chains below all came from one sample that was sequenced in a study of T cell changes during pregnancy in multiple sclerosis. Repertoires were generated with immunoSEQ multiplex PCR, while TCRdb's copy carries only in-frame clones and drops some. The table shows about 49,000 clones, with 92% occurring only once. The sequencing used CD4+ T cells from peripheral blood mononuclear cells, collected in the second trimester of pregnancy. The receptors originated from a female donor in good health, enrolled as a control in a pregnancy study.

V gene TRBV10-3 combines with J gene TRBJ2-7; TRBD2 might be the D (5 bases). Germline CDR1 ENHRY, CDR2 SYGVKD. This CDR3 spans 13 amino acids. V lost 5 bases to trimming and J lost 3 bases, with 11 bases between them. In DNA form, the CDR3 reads TGTGCCATCAGTCCCAGCGGATACTACGAGCAGTACTTC. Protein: CAISPSGYYEQYF.

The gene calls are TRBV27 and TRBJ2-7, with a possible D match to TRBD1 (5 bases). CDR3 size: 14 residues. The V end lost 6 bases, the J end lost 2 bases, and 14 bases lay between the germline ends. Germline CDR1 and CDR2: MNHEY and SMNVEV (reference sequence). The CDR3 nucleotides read TGTGCCAGCAGCGGCAGGGTAGGCCCCTACGAGCAGTACTTC. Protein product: CASSGRVGPYEQYF.

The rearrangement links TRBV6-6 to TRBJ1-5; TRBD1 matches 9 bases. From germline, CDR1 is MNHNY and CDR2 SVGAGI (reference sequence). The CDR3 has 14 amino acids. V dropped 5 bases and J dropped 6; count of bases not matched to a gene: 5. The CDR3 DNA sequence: TGTGCCAGCAGTGGCACAGGGGGCGGTCAGCCCCAGCATTTT. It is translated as CASSGTGGGQPQHF.

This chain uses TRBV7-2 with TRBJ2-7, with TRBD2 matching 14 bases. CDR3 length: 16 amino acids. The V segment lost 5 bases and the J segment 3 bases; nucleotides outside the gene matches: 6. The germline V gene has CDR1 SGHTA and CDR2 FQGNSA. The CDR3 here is CASSVGTSGGFYEQYF. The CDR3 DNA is TGTGCCAGCAGCGTCGGGACTAGCGGGGGTTTCTACGAGCAGTACTTC.

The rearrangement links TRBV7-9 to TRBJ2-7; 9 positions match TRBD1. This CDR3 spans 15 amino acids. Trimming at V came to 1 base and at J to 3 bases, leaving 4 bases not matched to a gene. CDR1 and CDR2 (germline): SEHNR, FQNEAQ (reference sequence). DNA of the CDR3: TGTGCCAGCAGCTTAGAGAAGACAGGGGGCTACGAGCAGTACTTC. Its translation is CASSLEKTGGYEQYF.

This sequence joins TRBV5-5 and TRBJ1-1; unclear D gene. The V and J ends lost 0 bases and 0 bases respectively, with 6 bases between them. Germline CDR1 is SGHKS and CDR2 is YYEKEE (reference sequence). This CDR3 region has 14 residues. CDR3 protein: CASSLDQVNTEAFF. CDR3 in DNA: TGTGCCAGCAGCTTGGACCAGGTGAACACTGAAGCTTTCTTT.

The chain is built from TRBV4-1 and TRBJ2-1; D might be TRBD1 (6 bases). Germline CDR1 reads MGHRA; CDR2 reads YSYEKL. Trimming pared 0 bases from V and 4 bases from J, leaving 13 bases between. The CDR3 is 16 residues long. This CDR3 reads CASSQEPGAVYNEQFF. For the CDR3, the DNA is TGCGCCAGCAGCCAAGAACCAGGGGCGGTATACAATGAGCAGTTCTTC.

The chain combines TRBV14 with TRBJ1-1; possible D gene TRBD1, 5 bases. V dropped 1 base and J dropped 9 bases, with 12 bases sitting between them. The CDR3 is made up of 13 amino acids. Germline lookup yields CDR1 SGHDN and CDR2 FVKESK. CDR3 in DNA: TGTGCCAGCAGCCAAGGCAGGGTATTACAAGCTTTCTTT. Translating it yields CASSQGRVLQAFF.

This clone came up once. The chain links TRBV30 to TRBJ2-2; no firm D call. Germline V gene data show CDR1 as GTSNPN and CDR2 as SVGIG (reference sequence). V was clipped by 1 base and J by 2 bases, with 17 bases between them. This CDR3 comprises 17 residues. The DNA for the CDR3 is TGTGCCTGGAGTGCTCGGAGACTGGCCACCAACACCGGGGAGCTGTTTTTT. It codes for CAWSARRLATNTGELFF.

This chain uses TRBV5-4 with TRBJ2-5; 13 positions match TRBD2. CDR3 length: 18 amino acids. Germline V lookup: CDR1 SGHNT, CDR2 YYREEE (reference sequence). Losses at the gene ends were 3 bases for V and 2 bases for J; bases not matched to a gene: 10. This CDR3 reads CASSSKRTSGGKQETQYF. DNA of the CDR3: TGTGCCAGCAGCTCAAAAAGGACTAGCGGGGGAAAACAAGAGACCCAGTACTTC.

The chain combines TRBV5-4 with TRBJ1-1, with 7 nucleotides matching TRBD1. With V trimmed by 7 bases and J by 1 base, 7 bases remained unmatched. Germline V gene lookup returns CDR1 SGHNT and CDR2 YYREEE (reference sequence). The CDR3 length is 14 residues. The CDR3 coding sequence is TGTGCCAGCCACAGGGGAAAGGGGAACACTGAAGCTTTCTTT. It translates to CASHRGKGNTEAFF.

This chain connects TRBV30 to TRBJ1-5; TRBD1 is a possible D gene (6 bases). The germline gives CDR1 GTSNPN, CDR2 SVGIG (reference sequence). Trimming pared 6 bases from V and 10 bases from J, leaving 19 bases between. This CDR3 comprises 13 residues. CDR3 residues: CACQGHGVEPQHF. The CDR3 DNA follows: TGTGCCTGCCAGGGACACGGTGTAGAACCCCAGCATTTT. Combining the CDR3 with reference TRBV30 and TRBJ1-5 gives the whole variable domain SQTIHQWPATLVQPVGSPLSLECTVEGTSNPNLYWYRQAAGRGLQLLFYSVGIGQISSEVPQNLSASRPQDRQFILSSKKLLLSDSGFYLCACQGHGVEPQHFGDGTRLSIL.

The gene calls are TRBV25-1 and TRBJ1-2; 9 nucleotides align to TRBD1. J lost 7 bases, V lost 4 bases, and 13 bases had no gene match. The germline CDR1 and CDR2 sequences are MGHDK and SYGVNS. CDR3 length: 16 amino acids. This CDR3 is CASSGPLGQGLSGYTF. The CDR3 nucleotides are TGTGCCAGCAGTGGACCTTTAGGACAGGGGCTCTCTGGCTACACCTTC.

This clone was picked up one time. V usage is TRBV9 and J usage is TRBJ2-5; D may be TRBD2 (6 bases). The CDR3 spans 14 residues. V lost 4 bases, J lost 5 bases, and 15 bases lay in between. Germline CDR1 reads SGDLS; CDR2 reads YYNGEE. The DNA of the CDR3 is TGTGCCAGCAGCTCTAGAAGCGGGTCGGAGACCCAGTACTTC. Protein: CASSSRSGSETQYF.

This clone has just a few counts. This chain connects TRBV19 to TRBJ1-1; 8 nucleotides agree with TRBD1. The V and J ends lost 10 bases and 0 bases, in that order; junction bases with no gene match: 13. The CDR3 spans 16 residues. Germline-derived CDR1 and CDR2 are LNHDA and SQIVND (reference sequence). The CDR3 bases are TGTGCCACTAAGCGAGGGACAGGCAACATGAACACTGAAGCTTTCTTT. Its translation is CATKRGTGNMNTEAFF.

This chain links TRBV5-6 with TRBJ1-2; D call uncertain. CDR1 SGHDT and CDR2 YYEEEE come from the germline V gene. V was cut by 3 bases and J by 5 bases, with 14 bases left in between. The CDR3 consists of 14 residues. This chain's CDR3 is CASSSPGGWYGYTF. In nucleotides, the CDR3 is TGTGCCAGCAGCTCCCCTGGTGGCTGGTATGGCTACACCTTC. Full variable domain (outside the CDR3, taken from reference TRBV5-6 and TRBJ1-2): DAGVTQSPTHLIKTRGQQVTLRCSPKSGHDTVSWYQQALGQGPQFIFQYYEEEERQRGNFPDRFSGHQFPNYSSELNVNALLLGDSALYLCASSSPGGWYGYTFGSGTRLTVV.

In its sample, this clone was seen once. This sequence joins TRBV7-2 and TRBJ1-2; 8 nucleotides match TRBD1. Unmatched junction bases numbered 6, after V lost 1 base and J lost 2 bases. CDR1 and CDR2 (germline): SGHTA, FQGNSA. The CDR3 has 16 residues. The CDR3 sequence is CASSLGMGQDNYGYTF. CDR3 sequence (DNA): TGTGCCAGCAGCTTAGGTATGGGACAGGACAACTATGGCTACACCTTC.

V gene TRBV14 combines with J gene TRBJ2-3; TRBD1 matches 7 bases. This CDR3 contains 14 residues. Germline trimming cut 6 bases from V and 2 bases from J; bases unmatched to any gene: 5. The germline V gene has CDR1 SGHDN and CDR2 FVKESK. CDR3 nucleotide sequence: TGTGCCAGCAGGAGGGGGACAGACACAGATACGCAGTATTTT. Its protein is CASRRGTDTDTQYF.